This T cell receptor beta chain was recorded in a study of blood T cell repertoires in COVID-19. Study summary: T cells, B-cell-depleted T cells, or PBMCs supplied cDNA or gDNA.

In the authors' workflow: Amplified reference gene primers provided the basis for estimating nucleated cell counts. TCRdb's table, derived via immunoSEQ multiplex PCR, lists solely in-frame clones and lacks some. That table gives V, J and clone size, and the DNA gave D and trimming. The sample has around 320,000 clones, around 85% seen once. The source is a human donor in a cohort sampled during active COVID-19. The sequencing input was peripheral blood.

The CDR3 DNA reads as TGCGCCAGCAGTCAACCCCGCGGGCTAGCGGGACGGAGCTCCTACAATGAGCAGTTCTTC. Encoded protein: CASSQPRGLAGRSSYNEQFF. The chain has TRBV10-2 and TRBJ2-1, with TRBD2 identical over 9 bases. The CDR3 loop spans 20 amino acids. Per germline, CDR1 WSHSY and CDR2 SAAADI. With V trimmed by 5 bases and J by 0 bases, 17 bases remained unmatched.